These T cell receptor beta chains were read from a single sample in a study of blood T cells in healthy people across ages. TCRdb reprocessed the 5' RACE reads via MiXCR and lists one record per CDR3 protein. The repertoire holds about 570,000 distinct CDR3 sequences, with approximately 30% as singletons. Sequenced: blood. The receptors shown here come from a woman in her 70s in good health. CDR3s include the opening cysteine and the closing phenylalanine or tryptophan.

cdr3_length | j_call | v_call | cdr3_aa
15 | . | TRBV6-2/TRBV6-3 | CASRIAGGPHDEQFF
16 | TRBJ2-1 | TRBV6-5 | CASSYLRVRQYNEQFF
11 | TRBJ2-5 | TRBV29-1 | CSVNTQETQYF
13 | TRBJ1-2 | TRBV29-1 | CSVDNRVNYGYTF
14 | TRBJ2-1 | TRBV29-1 | CSAPGQGDGNEQFF
13 | TRBJ1-2 | TRBV7-3 | CASSAGQDEGYTF
14 | TRBJ2-3 | TRBV20-1 | CSARTSGGPDTQYF
12 | TRBJ1-3 | TRBV28 | CASSLPGNTIYF
13 | TRBJ1-1 | TRBV7-2 | CASSRLLGTEAFF
14 | TRBJ1-1 | TRBV3-1 | CTSSQEGGPGSAFF
15 | TRBJ2-1 | TRBV5-1 | CASSLGGPGLGEQFF
15 | TRBJ2-3 | TRBV5-1 | CASSLDGGPTDTQYF
16 | TRBJ2-5 | TRBV6-5 | CASSNRAAGGQETQYF
15 | TRBJ2-1 | TRBV30 | CAWSVRASGVNEQFF
14 | TRBJ2-6 | TRBV7-6 | CASSLTVGANVLTF
16 | TRBJ2-5 | TRBV5-1 | CASSEGTSGGVETQYF
14 | TRBJ2-1 | TRBV20-1 | CSAYRTGMGNEQFF
18 | TRBJ1-6 | TRBV6-1 | CASRLQGYAGPNNSPLHF
15 | TRBJ2-2 | TRBV12-3/TRBV12-4 | CASSWGTGDTGELFF
16 | TRBJ2-5 | TRBV5-1 | CASRLPGTSAQETQYF
13 | TRBJ1-1 | TRBV14 | CASSFYVGFEAFF
16 | . | TRBV15 | CATSGTGANSSYEQYF
15 | TRBJ1-4 | TRBV20-1 | CSARDGQGGREKLFF
15 | TRBJ1-6 | TRBV6-2/TRBV6-3 | CASRPGTRGGSPLHF
16 | TRBJ2-7 | TRBV12-3/TRBV12-4 | CASSSTSSGGLYEQYF
15 | TRBJ2-7 | TRBV11-2 | CASSLERKRAYEQCF
14 | TRBJ2-5 | TRBV18 | CASSPGREQETQYF
18 | TRBJ2-5 | TRBV14 | CASSLLPGLAGGQETQYF
15 | TRBJ2-1 | TRBV27 | CASSREGSSYNEQFF
17 | TRBJ1-4 | TRBV19 | CASSTRQSSNDGEKLFF
15 | TRBJ2-3 | TRBV29-1 | CSASRRTGPTDTQYF
21 | TRBJ2-1 | TRBV24-1 | CATSARPGITGEDGSYNEQFF
15 | TRBJ2-1 | TRBV5-1 | CASSVTGTGSNEQFF
14 | TRBJ2-1 | TRBV12-3/TRBV12-4 | CASRLQYSYNEQFF
12 | TRBJ1-1 | TRBV20-1 | CSAFTVNTEAFF
14 | TRBJ1-2 | TRBV10-3 | CAISEVTGGHGYTF
16 | TRBJ2-1 | TRBV5-1 | CASSKGQGGAYDEQFF
15 | TRBJ1-2 | TRBV20-1 | CSARDTRAGLRGYTF
16 | TRBJ2-3 | TRBV11-2 | CAGSNRLVLSTDTQYF
11 | TRBJ2-5 | TRBV29-1 | CSAGHQETQYF
17 | TRBJ2-1 | TRBV6-1 | CASSEGRIVASYNEQFF
13 | TRBJ2-5 | TRBV6-2/TRBV6-3 | CASSPGISKTQYF